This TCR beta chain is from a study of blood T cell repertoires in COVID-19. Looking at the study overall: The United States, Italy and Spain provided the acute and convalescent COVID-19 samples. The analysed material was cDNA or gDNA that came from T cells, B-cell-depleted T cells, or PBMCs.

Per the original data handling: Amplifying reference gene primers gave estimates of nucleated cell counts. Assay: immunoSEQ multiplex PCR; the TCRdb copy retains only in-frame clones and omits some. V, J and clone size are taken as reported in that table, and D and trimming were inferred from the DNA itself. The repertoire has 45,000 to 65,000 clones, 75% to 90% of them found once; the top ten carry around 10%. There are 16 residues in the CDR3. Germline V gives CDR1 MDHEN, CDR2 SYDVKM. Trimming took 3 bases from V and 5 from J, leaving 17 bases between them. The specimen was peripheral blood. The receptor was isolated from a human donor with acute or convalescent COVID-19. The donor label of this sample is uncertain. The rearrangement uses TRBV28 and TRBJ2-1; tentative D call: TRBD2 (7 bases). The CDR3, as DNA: TGTGCCAGCAGTTTTCCCCGACGGGGGGCAAACAATGAGCAGTTCTTC. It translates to CASSFPRRGANNEQFF.